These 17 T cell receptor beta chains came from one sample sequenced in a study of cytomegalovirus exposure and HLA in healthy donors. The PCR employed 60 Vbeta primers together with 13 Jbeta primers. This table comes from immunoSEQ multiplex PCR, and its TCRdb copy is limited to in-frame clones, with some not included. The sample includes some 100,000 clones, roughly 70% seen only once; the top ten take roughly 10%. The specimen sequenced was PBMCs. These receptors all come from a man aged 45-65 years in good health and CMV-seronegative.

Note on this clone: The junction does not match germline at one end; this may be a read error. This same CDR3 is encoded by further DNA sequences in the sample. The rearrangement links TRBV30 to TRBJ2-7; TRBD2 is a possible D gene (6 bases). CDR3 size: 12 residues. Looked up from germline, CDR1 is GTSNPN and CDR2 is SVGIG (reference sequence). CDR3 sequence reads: CAVRGTLYEQYF. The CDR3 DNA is TGCGCCGTACGGGGGACTCTATACGAGCAGTACTTC.

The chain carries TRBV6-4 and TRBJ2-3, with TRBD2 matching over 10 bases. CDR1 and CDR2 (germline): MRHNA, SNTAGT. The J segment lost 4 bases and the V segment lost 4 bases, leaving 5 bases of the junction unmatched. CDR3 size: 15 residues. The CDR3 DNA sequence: TGTGCCAGCAGTGCCCTAGCGGGGGAGGCAGATACGCAGTATTTT. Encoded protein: CASSALAGEADTQYF.

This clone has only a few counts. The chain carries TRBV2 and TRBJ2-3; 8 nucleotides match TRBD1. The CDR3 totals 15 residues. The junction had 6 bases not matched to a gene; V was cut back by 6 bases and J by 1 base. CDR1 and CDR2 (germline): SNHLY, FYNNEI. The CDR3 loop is CASSTGGPGTDTQYF. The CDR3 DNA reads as TGTGCCAGCAGCACAGGGGGGCCCGGCACAGATACGCAGTATTTT.

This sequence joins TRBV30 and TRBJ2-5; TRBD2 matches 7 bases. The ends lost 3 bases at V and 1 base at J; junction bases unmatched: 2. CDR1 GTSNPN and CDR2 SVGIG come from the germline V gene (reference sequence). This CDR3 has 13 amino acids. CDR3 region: CAWRGGVQETQYF. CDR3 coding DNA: TGTGCCTGGAGGGGAGGGGTCCAAGAGACCCAGTACTTC. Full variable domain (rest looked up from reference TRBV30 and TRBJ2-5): SQTIHQWPATLVQPVGSPLSLECTVEGTSNPNLYWYRQAAGRGLQLLFYSVGIGQISSEVPQNLSASRPQDRQFILSSKKLLLSDSGFYLCAWRGGVQETQYFGPGTRLLVL.

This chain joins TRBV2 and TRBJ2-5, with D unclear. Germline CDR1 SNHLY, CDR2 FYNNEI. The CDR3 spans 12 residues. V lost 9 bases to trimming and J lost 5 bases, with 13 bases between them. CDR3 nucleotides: TGTGCCAGTAGAATCGTTATGGAGACCCAGTACTTC. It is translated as CASRIVMETQYF.

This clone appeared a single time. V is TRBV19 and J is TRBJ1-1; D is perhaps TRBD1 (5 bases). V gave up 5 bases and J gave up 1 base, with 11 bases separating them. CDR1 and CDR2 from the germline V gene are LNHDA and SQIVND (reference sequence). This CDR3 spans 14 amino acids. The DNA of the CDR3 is TGTGCCAGTAGTCTCCGACAGCCGAACACTGAAGCTTTCTTT. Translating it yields CASSLRQPNTEAFF.

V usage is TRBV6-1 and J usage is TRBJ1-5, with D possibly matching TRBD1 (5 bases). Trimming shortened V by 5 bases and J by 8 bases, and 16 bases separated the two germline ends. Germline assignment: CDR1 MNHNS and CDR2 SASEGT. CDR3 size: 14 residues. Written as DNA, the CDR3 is TGTGCCAGCAGTCTAGGGGTAGAAGTGAAGCCCCAGCATTTT. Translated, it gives CASSLGVEVKPQHF.

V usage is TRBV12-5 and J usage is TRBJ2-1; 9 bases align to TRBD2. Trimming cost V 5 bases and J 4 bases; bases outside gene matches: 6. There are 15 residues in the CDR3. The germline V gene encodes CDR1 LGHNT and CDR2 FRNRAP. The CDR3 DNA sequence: TGTGCTAGTGGTCCTGCGGCGGGGGGGTACAATGAGCAGTTCTTC. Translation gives CASGPAAGGYNEQFF.

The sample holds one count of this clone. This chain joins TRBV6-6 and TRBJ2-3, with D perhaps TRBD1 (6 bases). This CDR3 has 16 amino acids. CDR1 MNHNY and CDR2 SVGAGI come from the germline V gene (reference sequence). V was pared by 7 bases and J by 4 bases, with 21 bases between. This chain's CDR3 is CASNLGASGKADTQYF. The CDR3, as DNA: TGTGCCAGCAACCTGGGGGCCAGTGGGAAAGCAGATACGCAGTATTTT.

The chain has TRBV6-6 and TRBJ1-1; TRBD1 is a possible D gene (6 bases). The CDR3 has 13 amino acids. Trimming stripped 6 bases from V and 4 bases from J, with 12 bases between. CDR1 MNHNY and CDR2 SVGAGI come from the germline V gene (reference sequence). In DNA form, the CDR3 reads TGTGCCAGCAGCATCCAGGGGAGCACTGAAGCTTTCTTT. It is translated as CASSIQGSTEAFF.

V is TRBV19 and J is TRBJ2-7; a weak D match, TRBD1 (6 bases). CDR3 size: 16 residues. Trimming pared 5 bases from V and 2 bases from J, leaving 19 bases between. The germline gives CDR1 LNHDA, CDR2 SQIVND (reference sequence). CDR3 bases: TGTGCCAGTAGTCCGCGACAGGATACACCGGCCTACGAGCAGTACTTC. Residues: CASSPRQDTPAYEQYF.

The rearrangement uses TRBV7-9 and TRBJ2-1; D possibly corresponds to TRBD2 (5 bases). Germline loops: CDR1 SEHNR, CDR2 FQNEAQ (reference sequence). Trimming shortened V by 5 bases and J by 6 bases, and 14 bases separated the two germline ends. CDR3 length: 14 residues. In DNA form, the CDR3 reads TGTGCCAGCAGCCCCTGGCTAGCCTCCAATGAGCAGTTCTTC. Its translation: CASSPWLASNEQFF.

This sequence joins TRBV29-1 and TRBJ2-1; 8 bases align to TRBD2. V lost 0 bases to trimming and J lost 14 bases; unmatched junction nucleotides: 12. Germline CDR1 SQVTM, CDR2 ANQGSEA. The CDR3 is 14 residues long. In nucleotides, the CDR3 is TGCAGCGTTGAAGATCGCGGGGGGACGGGGAGAAAGTTCTTC. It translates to CSVEDRGGTGRKFF.

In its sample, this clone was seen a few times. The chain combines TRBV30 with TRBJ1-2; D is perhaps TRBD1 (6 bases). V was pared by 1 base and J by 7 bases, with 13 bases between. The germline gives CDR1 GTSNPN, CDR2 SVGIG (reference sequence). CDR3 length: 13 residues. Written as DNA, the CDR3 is TGTGCCTGGAGTGAACAGGGTGCGGGTGGCTACACCTTC. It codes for CAWSEQGAGGYTF.

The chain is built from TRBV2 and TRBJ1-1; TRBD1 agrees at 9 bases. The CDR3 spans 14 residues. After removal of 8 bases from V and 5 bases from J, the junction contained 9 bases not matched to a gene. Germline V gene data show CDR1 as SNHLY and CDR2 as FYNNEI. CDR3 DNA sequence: TGTGCCAGCGCCCGACAGGGGGTTAATACTGAAGCTTTCTTT. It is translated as CASARQGVNTEAFF.

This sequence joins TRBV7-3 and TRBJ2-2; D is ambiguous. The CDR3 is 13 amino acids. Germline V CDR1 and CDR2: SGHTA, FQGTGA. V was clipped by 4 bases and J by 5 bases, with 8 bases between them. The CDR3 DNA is TGTGCCAGCAGCTCGACTCTAACCGGGGAGCTGTTTTTT. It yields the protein CASSSTLTGELFF.

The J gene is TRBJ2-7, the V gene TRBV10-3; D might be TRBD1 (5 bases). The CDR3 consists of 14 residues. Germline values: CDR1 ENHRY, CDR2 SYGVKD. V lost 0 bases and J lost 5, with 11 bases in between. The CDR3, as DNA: TGTGCCATCAGTGAGTCCGAAGGGGCCCACGAGCAGTACTTC. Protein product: CAISESEGAHEQYF.